A single count supports the clone carrying this TCR beta chain. The data stem from a study of blood T cell repertoires in COVID-19. Study-level information: Some COVID-19 samples were acute and others convalescent; all came from the United States, Italy and Spain.

Method: immunoSEQ multiplex PCR; TCRdb's copy keeps in-frame clones and lacks some. The data hold approximately 200,000 clones, with about four fifths observed a single time. V shed 9 bases, J shed 10 bases, and the junction held 14 bases outside the gene matches. This CDR3 region has 14 residues. Germline assignment: CDR1 SNHLY and CDR2 FYNNEI. This TCR was sampled from a woman aged 55 to 70 with acute or convalescent COVID-19. Material for sequencing was peripheral blood. The chain has TRBV2 and TRBJ1-4; TRBD1 agrees at 7 bases. The CDR3 region is CASAPTGDGRKLFF. CDR3 sequence (DNA): TGTGCCAGTGCCCCCACAGGGGATGGAAGAAAACTGTTTTTT.